This T cell receptor beta chain was recovered during a study of CD8+CD57+ T cells in acquired aplastic anemia. As for the study in general: Isolated CD4+ and CD8+ cells, once sorted, yielded DNA averaging roughly 3.2 ug. Findings and caveats of the study: Between patients and controls, CD8+ Simpson's diversity did not vary significantly.

CDR1 is SGHVS, CDR2 FQNEAQ, per germline. The ends were cut back, 1 base at V and 2 bases at J, with 6 bases in the middle. The length of the CDR3 is 13 residues. Before being chosen for sequencing, patients had shown CD8+CD57+ cell expansion by flow cytometry. Severe acquired aplastic anemia was diagnosed in all patients. Therapy had not been given to patients before blood sampling. The template used for profiling TCR beta VDJ and CDR3 was genomic DNA. TCRdb called the reads again in MiXCR, with one record for every CDR3 protein. The data contain under 150,000 distinct CDR3 sequences, roughly 40% of them singletons. Points on this clonotype: As yet, its antigen is unknown.

This sequence was found in a human donor with aplastic anemia. The chain carries TRBV7-8 and TRBJ2-7; unclear D gene. What was sequenced was sorted CD4+, CD8+, or CD8+CD57+ T cells (not recorded which) from PBMCs. CDR3 region: CASSLGFTYEQYV. The CDR3 region has the DNA TGTGCCAGCAGCTTAGGCTTCACCTACGAGCAGTACGTC.